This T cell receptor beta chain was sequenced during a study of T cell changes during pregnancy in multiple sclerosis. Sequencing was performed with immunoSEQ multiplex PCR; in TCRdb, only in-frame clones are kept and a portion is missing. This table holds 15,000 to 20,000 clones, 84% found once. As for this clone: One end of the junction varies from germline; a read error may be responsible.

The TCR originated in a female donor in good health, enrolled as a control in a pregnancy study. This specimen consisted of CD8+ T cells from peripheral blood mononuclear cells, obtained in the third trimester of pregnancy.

The DNA for the CDR3 is TGTGCTAGCAGCATAACAGGGAATAATGAGCAGTTCTTC. Translating it yields CASSITGNNEQFF. The chain joins TRBV7-7 to TRBJ2-1; D is possibly TRBD1 (6 bases). This CDR3 is 13 amino acids long. Germline CDR1 is SSHAT and CDR2 is FNYEAQ (reference sequence).